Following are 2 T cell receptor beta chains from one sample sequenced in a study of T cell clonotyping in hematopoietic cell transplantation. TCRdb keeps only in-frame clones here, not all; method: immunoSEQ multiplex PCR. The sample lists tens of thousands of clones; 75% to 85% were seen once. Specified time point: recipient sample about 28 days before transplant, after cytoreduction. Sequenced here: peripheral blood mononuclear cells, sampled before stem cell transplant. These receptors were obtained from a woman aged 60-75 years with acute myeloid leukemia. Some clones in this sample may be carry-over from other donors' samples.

The CDR3, as DNA: TGTGCCAGCAGCTTAGTCATCCTAGCGGGAGGTGCATACGAGCAGTACTTC. It translates to CASSLVILAGGAYEQYF. V gene TRBV7-8 combines with J gene TRBJ2-7; TRBD2 matches at 11 bases. The CDR3 spans 17 residues. CDR1 is SGHVS, CDR2 FQNEAQ, per germline. J gave up 4 bases and V 1 base, and 9 bases lay outside the gene matches. Full variable domain (remainder filled in from reference TRBV7-8 and TRBJ2-7): GAGVSQSPRYKVAKRGQDVALRCDPISGHVSLFWYQQALGQGPEFLTYFQNEAQLDKSGLPSDRFFAERPEGSVSTLKIQRTQQEDSAVYLCASSLVILAGGAYEQYFGPGTRLTVT.

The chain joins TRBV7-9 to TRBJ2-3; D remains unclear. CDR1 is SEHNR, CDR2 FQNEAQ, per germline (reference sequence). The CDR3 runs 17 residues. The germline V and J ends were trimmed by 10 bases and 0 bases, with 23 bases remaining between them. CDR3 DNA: TGTGCCACCCTAAGGGTACGGGCGGTCACTAGCACAGATACGCAGTATTTT. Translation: CATLRVRAVTSTDTQYF.